This T cell receptor beta chain was captured by sequencing in a study of regulatory T cells in long-lasting Graves disease. Regarding the study as a whole: New patients shared fewer public clonotypes (approximately 1,000) than persistent patients did (over 2,500).

TCRdb called the reads again in MiXCR, with one record for every CDR3 protein. Of around 780 distinct CDR3 sequences in the sample, about 79% were seen once. This clonotype was counted only a few times. Its antigen is currently unknown. PBMCs were the source of the RNA used for TCR sequencing. Staff drew about 8.2 milliliters of peripheral blood into EDTA tubes. The source was peripheral blood mononuclear cells (PBMCs), collected with antithyroid drug treatment, in newly diagnosed or persistent Graves disease (not recorded which). The clonotype comes from a female donor with Graves disease.

CDR3 DNA sequence: TGTGCCAGCAGTTCCCGGCCTACAGGCACCGGGGAGCTGTTTTTT. Protein sequence: CASSSRPTGTGELFF. The rearrangement uses TRBV27 and TRBJ2-2; the D gene is possibly TRBD1 (5 bases). The V gene lost 4 bases and the J gene lost 4 bases, with 13 bases spanning the gap. CDR1 and CDR2 (germline): MNHEY, SMNVEV (reference sequence). There are 15 residues in the CDR3.